Each of the 32 T cell receptor beta chains below was sequenced from the same sample in a study of T cell responses to AZD1222 COVID-19 vaccine (TCRdb year 2021). Reading the label with the study, this specimen's time point is: about 28 days (+/-7) after the second vaccine dose. Library generation was performed with the immunoSEQ multiplex PCR assay. Here the immuneACCESS table is served through TCRdb, limited to in-frame sequences with V and J called. Missing clones are a known gap in these copies; in checked studies unresolved V genes cover under half, and the rest lacks a known reason. The sample contains more than 150,000 clones, around nine tenths of them found a single time. Of the sample, 1.5% to 2.5% falls within the top ten clones. Material: peripheral blood, obtained 28 days after the second AZD1222 dose. The receptors originated from an adult who received the AZD1222 COVID-19 vaccine.

The CDR3 loop is CASSDSETGLYEQYF. Written as DNA, the CDR3 is TGCGCCAGCAGTGATTCGGAGACAGGGCTCTACGAGCAGTACTTC. The chain is built from TRBV10-2 and TRBJ2-7; 7 bases agree with TRBD1. Trimming took 3 bases from V and 3 from J; bases not matched to a gene: 8. CDR1 and CDR2 from the germline V gene are WSHSY and SAAADI. The CDR3 is 15 residues long.

The V and J genes are TRBV11-3 and TRBJ2-1, with 9 bases fitting TRBD2. V lost 3 bases to trimming and J lost 12 bases; unmatched junction nucleotides: 12. This CDR3 spans 15 amino acids. CDR1 is SGHNT and CDR2 is YENEEA in the germline V gene. CDR3 residues: CASSLRVAGVGMQFF. CDR3 DNA sequence: TGTGCCAGCAGCTTGAGGGTAGCGGGAGTAGGGATGCAGTTCTTC.

CDR3 sequence: CAGAGFQYEQYF. In DNA form, the CDR3 reads TGTGCCGGCGCAGGGTTTCAGTACGAGCAGTACTTC. The rearrangement joins TRBV2 to TRBJ2-7, with D possibly TRBD1 on 5 matching bases. The CDR3 sequence is 12 residues long. CDR1 SNHLY and CDR2 FYNNEI come from the germline V gene. V was trimmed by 11 bases and J by 4 bases, leaving 15 bases between them.

This rearrangement joins TRBV5-1 to TRBJ1-3; D is possibly TRBD1 (6 bases). Germline values: CDR1 SGHRS, CDR2 YFSETQ. The V end was cut by 0 bases, the J end by 0 bases, with 10 bases between. The CDR3 spans 16 residues. DNA for the CDR3: TGCGCCAGCAGCTTGGCCCCGGGGGCCTCTGGAAACACCATATATTTT. Translated, it gives CASSLAPGASGNTIYF.

The chain carries TRBV5-1 and TRBJ1-2; TRBD1 aligns across 10 bases. This CDR3 is built from 13 residues. V shed 3 bases, J shed 6 bases, and the junction held 2 bases outside the gene matches. The germline V gene has CDR1 SGHRS and CDR2 YFSETQ. The CDR3 loop reads CASSSGTGDGYTF. DNA of the CDR3: TGCGCCAGCAGCTCCGGGACAGGGGATGGCTACACCTTC.

The chain carries TRBV7-9 and TRBJ1-6; tentative D call: TRBD1 (5 bases). Trimming shortened V by 5 bases and J by 2 bases, and 13 bases separated the two germline ends. This CDR3 spans 16 amino acids. Germline CDR1 and CDR2: SEHNR and FQNEAQ (reference sequence). CDR3 sequence reads: CASSRAPGTYNSPLHF. The CDR3 DNA follows: TGTGCCAGCAGCCGGGCCCCAGGGACCTATAATTCACCCCTCCACTTT.

The count of this clone is one. V is TRBV9 and J is TRBJ1-1; no firm D call. The germline gives CDR1 SGDLS, CDR2 YYNGEE. The CDR3 length is 13 residues. V was clipped by 0 bases and J by 6 bases, with 9 bases between them. The CDR3 DNA sequence: TGTGCCAGCAGCGTAGGCGGGCAGGCTGAAGCTTTCTTT. It yields the protein CASSVGGQAEAFF.

Points on this clone: The same CDR3 can be traced to other DNA sequences in this sample. V and J are TRBV5-4 and TRBJ2-3, with D maybe TRBD2 (6 bases). From germline, CDR1 is SGHNT and CDR2 YYREEE (reference sequence). V gave up 3 bases and J gave up 1 base, with 9 bases separating them. CDR3 size: 14 residues. Here the CDR3 DNA reads TGTGCCAGCAGCTCCCGCGGGGGCACAGATACGCAGTATTTT. It translates to CASSSRGGTDTQYF.

This clone was seen once. The J gene is TRBJ1-5, the V gene TRBV2; 10 bases are shared with TRBD1. Germline values: CDR1 SNHLY, CDR2 FYNNEI. Unmatched junction bases numbered 5, after V lost 6 bases and J lost 0 bases. CDR3 length: 16 amino acids. The CDR3 nucleotides are TGTGCCAGCAGCCCCGGGACAGGGGATAGCAATCAGCCCCAGCATTTT. As protein: CASSPGTGDSNQPQHF.

The rearrangement links TRBV7-9 to TRBJ2-7; possibly TRBD2 for D (5 bases). The ends were cut back, 1 base at V and 4 bases at J, with 8 bases in the middle. CDR1 SEHNR and CDR2 FQNEAQ come from the germline V gene (reference sequence). CDR3 length equals 13 residues. The chain's CDR3 is CASSLGGDYEQYF. CDR3 bases: TGTGCCAGCAGCTTAGGGGGAGATTACGAGCAGTACTTC.

This CDR3 reads CASSLGAGSGNTIYF. The DNA for the CDR3 is TGTGCCAGCAGCTTGGGGGCCGGCTCTGGAAACACCATATATTTT. The chain combines TRBV5-4 with TRBJ1-3, with unresolved D. V was clipped by 0 bases and J by 0 bases, with 7 bases between them. This CDR3 region has 15 residues. Germline lookup yields CDR1 SGHNT and CDR2 YYREEE (reference sequence).

V gene TRBV11-2 combines with J gene TRBJ2-1, with 9 bases fitting TRBD2. Germline CDR1 SGHAT, CDR2 FQNNGV. J gave up 3 bases and V 1 base, and 7 bases lay outside the gene matches. The CDR3 totals 17 residues. The CDR3 region is CASSLAQRGAFYNEQFF. The CDR3, as DNA: TGTGCCAGCAGCTTAGCCCAGCGGGGGGCTTTCTACAATGAGCAGTTCTTC. The complete variable domain, with remaining parts taken from reference TRBV11-2 and TRBJ2-1, reads EAGVAQSPRYKIIEKRQSVAFWCNPISGHATLYWYQQILGQGPKLLIQFQNNGVVDDSQLPKDRFSAERLKGVDSTLKIQPAKLEDSAVYLCASSLAQRGAFYNEQFFGPGTRLTVL.

The genes are TRBV7-2 and TRBJ2-7, with a possible D match to TRBD2 (5 bases). Germline-derived CDR1 and CDR2 are SGHTA and FQGNSA. CDR3 length: 13 amino acids. V was cut by 5 bases and J by 6 bases, with 14 bases left in between. CDR3 nucleotide sequence: TGTGCCAGCAGCATGTGGGGAGAACGCGAGCAGTACTTC. This translates into CASSMWGEREQYF.

The rearrangement joins TRBV14 to TRBJ2-1; 7 nucleotides agree with TRBD2. Germline lookup yields CDR1 SGHDN and CDR2 FVKESK. The CDR3 totals 13 residues. Losses at the gene ends were 4 bases for V and 15 bases for J; bases not matched to a gene: 12. CDR3 sequence: CASSPFPGLSWFF. The CDR3 DNA follows: TGTGCCAGCAGCCCGTTTCCGGGACTAAGTTGGTTCTTC.

The V call is TRBV6-2 or TRBV6-3, the J call TRBJ2-3; 8 nucleotides align to TRBD2. Germline V gene data show CDR1 as MNHEY and CDR2 as SVGEGT. Unmatched junction bases numbered 6, after V lost 4 bases and J lost 0 bases. The CDR3 runs 16 residues. CDR3 in DNA: TGTGCCAGCAGTTGGACAGCGGGGGCCAGCACAGATACGCAGTATTTT. Encoded protein: CASSWTAGASTDTQYF.

This chain links TRBV7-2 with TRBJ1-2; no clear D gene. Trimming removed 1 base from V and 1 base from J, with 10 bases in between. From germline, CDR1 is SGHTA and CDR2 FQGNSA. The CDR3 is made up of 15 amino acids. The CDR3 DNA reads TGTGCCAGCAGCTTAGGGCGGATCCTTAACTATGGCTACACCTTC. Amino acid sequence: CASSLGRILNYGYTF.

The chain carries TRBV18 and TRBJ2-5, with D uncertain. The V end lost 3 bases, the J end lost 5 bases, and 13 bases lay between the germline ends. Per the germline V gene, CDR1 is KGHSH and CDR2 is LQKENI. The CDR3 spans 14 residues. The CDR3 here is CASSPASRIETQYF. In DNA form, the CDR3 reads TGTGCCAGCTCACCGGCCTCAAGGATCGAGACCCAGTACTTC.

This chain uses TRBV5-1 with TRBJ1-2, with D hard to call. V gave up 0 bases and J gave up 4 bases, with 4 bases separating them. Germline CDR1 is SGHRS and CDR2 is YFSETQ. This CDR3 has 12 amino acids. The CDR3 loop is CASSLDGYGYTF. CDR3 in DNA: TGCGCCAGCAGCTTGGACGGCTATGGCTACACCTTC. The whole variable domain, filled in from reference TRBV5-1 and TRBJ1-2, reads KAGVTQTPRYLIKTRGQQVTLSCSPISGHRSVSWYQQTPGQGLQFLFEYFSETQRNKGNFPGRFSGRQFSNSRSEMNVSTLELGDSALYLCASSLDGYGYTFGSGTRLTVV.

J is TRBJ1-5 and V is TRBV15; 8 bases match TRBD1. CDR3 length: 17 amino acids. V lost 6 bases, J lost 3 bases, and 13 bases stayed unmatched. Germline assignment: CDR1 LNHNV and CDR2 YYDKDF (reference sequence). The CDR3 DNA follows: TGTGCCACCAGGGAGAGCCGGACAGGGCGACTCAATCAGCCCCAGCATTTT. Its translation is CATRESRTGRLNQPQHF.

The chain has TRBV4-1 and TRBJ2-1; 11 bases are shared with TRBD1. J was trimmed by 8 bases and V by 5 bases; bases with no gene match: 8. The CDR3 spans 15 residues. CDR1 MGHRA and CDR2 YSYEKL come from the germline V gene. The CDR3 DNA sequence: TGCGCCAGCAGCGATCCGGGACAGGGGGTAGATGAGCAGTTCTTC. Translating it yields CASSDPGQGVDEQFF.

The chain couples TRBV4-2 to TRBJ1-4; 8 bases fit TRBD1. The CDR3 is 13 amino acids. Germline trimming cut 2 bases from V and 16 bases from J; bases unmatched to any gene: 9. CDR1 and CDR2 (germline): LGHNA, YNFKEQ. Written as DNA, the CDR3 is TGTGCCAGCAGCCAATCGACAGGGGTTAATCGGTTTTTT. This translates into CASSQSTGVNRFF.

The V call is TRBV2, the J call TRBJ1-6; maybe TRBD1 (6 bases). The CDR3 runs to 15 residues. Germline lookup yields CDR1 SNHLY and CDR2 FYNNEI. Trimming left V 3 bases short and J 0 bases short, with 6 bases between. CDR3 sequence reads: CASSEDSSYNSPLHF. The CDR3 DNA follows: TGTGCCAGCAGTGAGGACAGCTCCTATAATTCACCCCTCCACTTT.

The V and J genes are TRBV7-2 and TRBJ2-5; 8 bases map to TRBD1. Germline CDR1 is SGHTA and CDR2 is FQGNSA. The CDR3 contains 15 residues. The V segment lost 5 bases and the J segment 4 bases; nucleotides outside the gene matches: 9. The CDR3: CASSPGDRGVETQYF. CDR3 coding DNA: TGTGCCAGCAGCCCCGGCGACAGGGGTGTAGAGACCCAGTACTTC.

The gene calls are TRBV5-7 and TRBJ1-5, with D perhaps TRBD1 (6 bases). TRBV5-7 carries the ORF label, with uncertain function. Trimming took off 3 bases at V and 4 bases at J, with 14 bases between the two ends. The CDR3 extends over 15 amino acids. Here the CDR3 DNA reads TGTGCCAGCAGCTCAACCCACAGGGTTAATCAGCCCCAGCATTTT. Its translation is CASSSTHRVNQPQHF.

This clone was counted a single time. The rearrangement joins TRBV3-1 (or the pseudogene TRBV3-2) to TRBJ2-3; 11 nucleotides agree with TRBD2. The CDR3 sequence is 16 residues long. CDR1 and CDR2 from the germline V gene are LGHDT and YNNKEL (reference sequence). V shed 7 bases and J 0 bases; nucleotides not matched to a gene: 6. The DNA of the CDR3 is TGTGCCAGCACACGTGTAGCGGGGGGGAGCACAGATACGCAGTATTTT. Translating it yields CASTRVAGGSTDTQYF.

The chain combines TRBV12-2 with TRBJ2-1; the table names TRBD2, a call not compared with the DNA. TRBV12-2 constitutes a pseudogene. There are 17 residues in the CDR3. The CDR3 region is CASRLGRGTSAHNEQFF. In nucleotides, the CDR3 is TGTGCAAGTCGCTTAGGAAGGGGCACTAGCGCCCACAATGAGCAGTTCTTC.

This chain links TRBV19 with TRBJ1-2; a weak D match, TRBD1 (6 bases). CDR3 length: 13 amino acids. Trimming pared 5 bases from V and 4 bases from J, leaving 11 bases between. The germline V gene has CDR1 LNHDA and CDR2 SQIVND (reference sequence). CDR3 protein: CASSVGGGYGYTF. CDR3 bases: TGTGCCAGTAGTGTCGGGGGCGGCTATGGCTACACCTTC.

The V and J genes are TRBV4-1 and TRBJ1-4; no reliable D call. The CDR3 runs 15 residues. Germline assignment: CDR1 MGHRA and CDR2 YSYEKL. Trimming shortened V by 1 base and J by 2 bases, and 8 bases separated the two germline ends. The chain's CDR3 is CASSQAPGTNEKLFF. CDR3 bases: TGCGCCAGCAGCCAAGCGCCAGGTACTAATGAAAAACTGTTTTTT.

This rearrangement joins TRBV28 to TRBJ2-7, with 9 bases lining up with TRBD1. CDR1 MDHEN and CDR2 SYDVKM come from the germline V gene. V was clipped by 8 bases and J by 3 bases; unmatched bases: 8. The CDR3 is made up of 14 amino acids. The CDR3 is CASEPGTGLYEQYF. The DNA of the CDR3 is TGTGCCAGCGAACCCGGGACAGGGCTCTACGAGCAGTACTTC.

This chain joins TRBV5-6 and TRBJ2-3; D is perhaps TRBD1 (5 bases). Germline CDR1 is SGHDT and CDR2 is YYEEEE. This CDR3 region has 15 residues. V lost 4 bases to trimming and J lost 0 bases, with 12 bases between them. CDR3 nucleotides: TGTGCCAGCAGCCAACGACAGATAAGCACAGATACGCAGTATTTT. Protein product: CASSQRQISTDTQYF.

The CDR3 loop is CASSLWTRTGELFF. In DNA form, the CDR3 reads TGCGCCAGCAGCTTGTGGACTAGGACCGGGGAGCTGTTTTTT. The chain uses TRBV5-1 and TRBJ2-2; TRBD2 aligns across 7 bases. There are 14 residues in the CDR3. The germline V gene encodes CDR1 SGHRS and CDR2 YFSETQ. The V and J ends lost 1 base and 5 bases, in that order; junction bases with no gene match: 2. The variable domain in full, completed from reference TRBV5-1 and TRBJ2-2, reads KAGVTQTPRYLIKTRGQQVTLSCSPISGHRSVSWYQQTPGQGLQFLFEYFSETQRNKGNFPGRFSGRQFSNSRSEMNVSTLELGDSALYLCASSLWTRTGELFFGEGSRLTVL.

The chain is built from TRBV7-2 and TRBJ2-1; 10 bases map to TRBD2. V dropped 5 bases and J dropped 4; count of bases not matched to a gene: 5. The CDR3 runs 15 residues. In germline, CDR1 is SGHTA, CDR2 FQGNSA. CDR3 sequence: CASSKLAGDYNEQFF. The CDR3 region has the DNA TGTGCCAGCAGCAAGCTAGCGGGAGATTACAATGAGCAGTTCTTC.